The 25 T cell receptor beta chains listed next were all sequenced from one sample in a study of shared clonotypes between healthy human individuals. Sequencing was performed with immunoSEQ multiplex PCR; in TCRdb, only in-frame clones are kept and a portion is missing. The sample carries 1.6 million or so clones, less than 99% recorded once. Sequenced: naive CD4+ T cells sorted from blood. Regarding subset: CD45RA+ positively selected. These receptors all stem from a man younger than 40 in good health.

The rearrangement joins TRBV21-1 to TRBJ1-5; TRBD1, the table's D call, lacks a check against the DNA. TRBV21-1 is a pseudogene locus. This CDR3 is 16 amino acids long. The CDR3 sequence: CASSTNRGLTNQPQHF. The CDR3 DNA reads TGTGCCAGCAGCACCAACAGGGGGCTCACCAATCAGCCCCAGCATTTT.

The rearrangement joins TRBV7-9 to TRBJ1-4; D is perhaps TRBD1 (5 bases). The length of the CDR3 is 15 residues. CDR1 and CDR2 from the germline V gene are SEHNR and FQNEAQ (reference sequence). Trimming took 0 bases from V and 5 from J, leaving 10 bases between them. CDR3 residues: CASSLATGRNEKLFF. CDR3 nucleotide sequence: TGTGCCAGCAGCTTAGCTACAGGAAGGAATGAAAAACTGTTTTTT.

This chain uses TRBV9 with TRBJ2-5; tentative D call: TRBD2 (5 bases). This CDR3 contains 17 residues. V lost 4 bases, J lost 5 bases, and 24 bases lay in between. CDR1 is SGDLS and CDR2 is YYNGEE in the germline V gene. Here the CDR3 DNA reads TGTGCCAGCAGCCCACACATTGCGGGTGCTCCGGGGGAGACCCAGTACTTC. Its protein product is CASSPHIAGAPGETQYF.

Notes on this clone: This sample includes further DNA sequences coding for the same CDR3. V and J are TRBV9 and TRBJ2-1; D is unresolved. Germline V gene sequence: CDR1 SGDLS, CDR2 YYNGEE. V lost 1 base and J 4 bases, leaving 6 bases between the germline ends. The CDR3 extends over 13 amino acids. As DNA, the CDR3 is TGTGCCAGCAGCGTACGTCCATACAATGAGCAGTTCTTC. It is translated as CASSVRPYNEQFF.

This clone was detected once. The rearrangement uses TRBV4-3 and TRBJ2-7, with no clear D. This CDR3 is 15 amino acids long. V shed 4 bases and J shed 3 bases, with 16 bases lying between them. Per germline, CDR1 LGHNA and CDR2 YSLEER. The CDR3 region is CASSPNGLPSYEQYF. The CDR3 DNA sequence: TGCGCCAGCAGCCCCAACGGGCTCCCCAGCTACGAGCAGTACTTC.

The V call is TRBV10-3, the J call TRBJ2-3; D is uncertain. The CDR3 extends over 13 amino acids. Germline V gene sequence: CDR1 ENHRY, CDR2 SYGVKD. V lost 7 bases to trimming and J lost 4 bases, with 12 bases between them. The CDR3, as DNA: TGTGCCATCACTGAAGACACTTCAGATACGCAGTATTTT. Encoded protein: CAITEDTSDTQYF.

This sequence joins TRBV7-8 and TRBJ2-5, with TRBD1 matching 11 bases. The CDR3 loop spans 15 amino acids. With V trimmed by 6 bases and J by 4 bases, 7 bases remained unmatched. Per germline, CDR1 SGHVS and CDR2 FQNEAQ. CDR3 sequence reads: CASRLPGTGGETQYF. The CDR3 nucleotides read TGTGCCAGCAGGCTCCCCGGGACAGGGGGAGAGACCCAGTACTTC.

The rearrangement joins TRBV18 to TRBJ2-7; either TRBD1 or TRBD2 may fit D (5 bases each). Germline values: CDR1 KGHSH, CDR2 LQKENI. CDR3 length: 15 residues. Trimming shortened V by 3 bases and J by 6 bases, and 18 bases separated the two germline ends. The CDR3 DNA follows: TGTGCCAGCTCACCCCTCTTGAGGGGTATTGGCGAGCAGTACTTC. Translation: CASSPLLRGIGEQYF.

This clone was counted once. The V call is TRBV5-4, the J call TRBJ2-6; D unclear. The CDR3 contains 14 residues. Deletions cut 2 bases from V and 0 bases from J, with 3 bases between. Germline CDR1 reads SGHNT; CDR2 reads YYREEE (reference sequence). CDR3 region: CASSFGSGANVLTF. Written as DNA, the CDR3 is TGTGCCAGCAGCTTTGGCTCTGGGGCCAACGTCCTGACTTTC.

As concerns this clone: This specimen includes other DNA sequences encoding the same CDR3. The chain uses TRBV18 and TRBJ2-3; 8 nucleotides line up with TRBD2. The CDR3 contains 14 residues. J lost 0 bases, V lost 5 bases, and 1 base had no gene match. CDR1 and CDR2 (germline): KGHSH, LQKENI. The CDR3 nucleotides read TGTGCCAGCTCATCTAGCGGGAGCACAGATACGCAGTATTTT. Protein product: CASSSSGSTDTQYF.

CDR3 nucleotides: TGCGCCAGCAGCTTTGGTCCAGGGGGCAAAGGGAACACCGGGGAGCTGTTTTTT. This codes for CASSFGPGGKGNTGELFF. The V call is TRBV5-1, the J call TRBJ2-2; 8 nucleotides agree with TRBD1. The CDR3 extends over 18 amino acids. V shed 2 bases, J shed 1 base, and the junction held 10 bases outside the gene matches. Per the germline V gene, CDR1 is SGHRS and CDR2 is YFSETQ.

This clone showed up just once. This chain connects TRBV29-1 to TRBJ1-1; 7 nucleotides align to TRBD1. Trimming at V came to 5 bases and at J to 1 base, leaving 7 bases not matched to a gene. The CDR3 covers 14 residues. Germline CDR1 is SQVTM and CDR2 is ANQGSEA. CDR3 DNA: TGCAGCGTTTCCGACAGGGATGGGAACACTGAAGCTTTCTTT. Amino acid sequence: CSVSDRDGNTEAFF.

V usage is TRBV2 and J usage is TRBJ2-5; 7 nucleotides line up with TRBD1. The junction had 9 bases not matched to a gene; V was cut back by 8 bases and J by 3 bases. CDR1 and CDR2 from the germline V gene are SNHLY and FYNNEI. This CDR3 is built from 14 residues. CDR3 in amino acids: CASSTDRDEETQYF. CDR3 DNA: TGTGCCAGCTCCACTGACAGGGACGAAGAGACCCAGTACTTC.

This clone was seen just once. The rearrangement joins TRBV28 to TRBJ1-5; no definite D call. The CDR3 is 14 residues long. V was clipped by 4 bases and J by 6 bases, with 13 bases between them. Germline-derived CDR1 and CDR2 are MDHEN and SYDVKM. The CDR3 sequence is CASSSGSSGQPQHF. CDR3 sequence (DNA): TGTGCCAGCAGTTCGGGGAGTTCGGGTCAGCCCCAGCATTTT.

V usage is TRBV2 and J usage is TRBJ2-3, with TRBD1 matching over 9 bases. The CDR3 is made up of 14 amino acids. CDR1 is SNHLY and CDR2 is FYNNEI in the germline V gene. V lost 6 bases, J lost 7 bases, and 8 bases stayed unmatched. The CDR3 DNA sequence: TGTGCCAGCAGAGGGACAGGGCAGGGTAATACGCAGTATTTT. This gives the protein CASRGTGQGNTQYF.

Here the CDR3 DNA reads TGTGCTCCCGGGGGTCAGGGCGTCACAGATACGCAGTATTTT. Amino acids: CAPGGQGVTDTQYF. V gene TRBV5-4 combines with J gene TRBJ2-3; D perhaps matches TRBD2 (6 bases). CDR1 and CDR2 from the germline V gene are SGHNT and YYREEE (reference sequence). The length of the CDR3 is 14 residues.

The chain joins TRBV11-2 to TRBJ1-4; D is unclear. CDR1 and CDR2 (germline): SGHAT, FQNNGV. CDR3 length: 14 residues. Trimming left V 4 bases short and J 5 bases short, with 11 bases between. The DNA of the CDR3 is TGTGCCAGCAGCTCGGGAGCTAGAAATGAAAAACTGTTTTTT. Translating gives CASSSGARNEKLFF.

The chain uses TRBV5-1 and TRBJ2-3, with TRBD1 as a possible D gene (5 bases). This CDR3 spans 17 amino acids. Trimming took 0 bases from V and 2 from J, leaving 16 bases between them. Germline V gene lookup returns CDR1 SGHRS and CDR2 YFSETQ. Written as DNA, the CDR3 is TGCGCCAGCAGCTTGGTGAGGACACAGAGGATCACAGATACGCAGTATTTT. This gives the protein CASSLVRTQRITDTQYF.

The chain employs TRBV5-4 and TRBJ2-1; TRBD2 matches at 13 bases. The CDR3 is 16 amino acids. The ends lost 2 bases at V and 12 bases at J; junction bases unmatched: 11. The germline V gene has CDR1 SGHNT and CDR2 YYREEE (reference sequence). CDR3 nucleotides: TGTGCCAGCAGCTTTCCCGGGACTAGCGGGAAGGTTGGGCAGTTCTTC. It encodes CASSFPGTSGKVGQFF.

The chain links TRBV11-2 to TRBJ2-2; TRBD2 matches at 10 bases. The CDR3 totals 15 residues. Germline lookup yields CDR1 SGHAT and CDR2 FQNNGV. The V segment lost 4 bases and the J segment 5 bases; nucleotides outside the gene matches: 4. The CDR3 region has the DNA TGTGCCAGCAGCTCCACTAGCGGGACTACCGGGGAGCTGTTTTTT. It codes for CASSSTSGTTGELFF.

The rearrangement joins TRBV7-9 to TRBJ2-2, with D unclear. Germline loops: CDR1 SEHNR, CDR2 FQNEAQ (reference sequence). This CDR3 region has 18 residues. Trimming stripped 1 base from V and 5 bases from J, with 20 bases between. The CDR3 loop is CASSLEGEWSLWTGELFF. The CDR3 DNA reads TGTGCCAGCAGCTTAGAAGGAGAGTGGAGTCTCTGGACCGGGGAGCTGTTTTTT.

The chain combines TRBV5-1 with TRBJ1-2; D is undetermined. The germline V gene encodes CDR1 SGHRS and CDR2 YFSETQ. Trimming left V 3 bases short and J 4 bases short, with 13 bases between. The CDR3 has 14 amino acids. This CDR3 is CASSSEYSGYGYTF. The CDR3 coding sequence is TGCGCCAGCAGCTCAGAATACAGTGGCTATGGCTACACCTTC.

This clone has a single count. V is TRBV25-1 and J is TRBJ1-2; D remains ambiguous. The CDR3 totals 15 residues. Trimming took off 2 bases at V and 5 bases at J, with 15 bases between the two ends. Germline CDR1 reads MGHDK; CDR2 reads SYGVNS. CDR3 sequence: CASSEVRPAEYGYTF. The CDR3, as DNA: TGTGCCAGCAGTGAAGTCAGGCCAGCGGAGTATGGCTACACCTTC.

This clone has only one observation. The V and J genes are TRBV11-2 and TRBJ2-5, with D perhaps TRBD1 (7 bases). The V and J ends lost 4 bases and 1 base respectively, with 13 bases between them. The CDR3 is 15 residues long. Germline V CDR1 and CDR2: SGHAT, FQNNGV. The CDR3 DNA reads TGTGCCAGCAGCTCCAGACAGGGACTCCAAGAGACCCAGTACTTC. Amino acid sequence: CASSSRQGLQETQYF.

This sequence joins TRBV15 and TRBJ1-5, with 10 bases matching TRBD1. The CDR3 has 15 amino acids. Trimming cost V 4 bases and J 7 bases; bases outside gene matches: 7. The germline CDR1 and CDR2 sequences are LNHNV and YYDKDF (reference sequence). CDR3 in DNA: TGTGCCACCAGCACAGACAGGGGGCGCTTCCAGCCCCAGCATTTT. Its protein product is CATSTDRGRFQPQHF.